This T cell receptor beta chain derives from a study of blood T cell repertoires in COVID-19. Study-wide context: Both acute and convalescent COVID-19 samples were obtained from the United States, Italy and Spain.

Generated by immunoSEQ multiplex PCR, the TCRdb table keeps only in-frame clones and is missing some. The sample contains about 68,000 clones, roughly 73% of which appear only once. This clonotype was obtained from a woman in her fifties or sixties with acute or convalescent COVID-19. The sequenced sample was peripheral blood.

Here the CDR3 DNA reads TGTGCCACCAGTGCCGGAGGCTCTGGGGCCAACGTCCTGACTTTC. Its translation is CATSAGGSGANVLTF. The chain employs TRBV24-1 and TRBJ2-6; possible D gene TRBD2, 5 bases. Trimming pared 5 bases from V and 0 bases from J, leaving 7 bases between. CDR3 length: 15 amino acids. Germline V CDR1 and CDR2: KGHDR, SFDVKD.